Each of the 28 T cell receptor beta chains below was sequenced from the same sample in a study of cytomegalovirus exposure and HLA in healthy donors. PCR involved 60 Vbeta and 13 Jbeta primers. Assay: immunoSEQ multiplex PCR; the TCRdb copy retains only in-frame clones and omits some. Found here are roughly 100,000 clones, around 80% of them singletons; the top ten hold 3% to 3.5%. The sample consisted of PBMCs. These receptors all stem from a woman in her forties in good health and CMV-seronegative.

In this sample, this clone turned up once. CDR3 DNA sequence: TGTGCCAGCAGCTTAGACGGGGGGAACACTGAAGCTTTCTTT. Its translation: CASSLDGGNTEAFF. This chain connects TRBV7-2 to TRBJ1-1; D perhaps matches TRBD1 (5 bases). Germline loops: CDR1 SGHTA, CDR2 FQGNSA. This CDR3 has 14 amino acids. V was trimmed by 1 base and J by 1 base, leaving 7 bases between them.

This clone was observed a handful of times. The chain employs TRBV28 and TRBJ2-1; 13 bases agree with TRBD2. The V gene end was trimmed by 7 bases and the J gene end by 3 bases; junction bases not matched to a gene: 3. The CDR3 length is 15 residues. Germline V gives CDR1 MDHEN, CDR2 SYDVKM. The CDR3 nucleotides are TGTGCCAGCACCTGGACTAGCGGGAGCTACAATGAGCAGTTCTTC. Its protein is CASTWTSGSYNEQFF.

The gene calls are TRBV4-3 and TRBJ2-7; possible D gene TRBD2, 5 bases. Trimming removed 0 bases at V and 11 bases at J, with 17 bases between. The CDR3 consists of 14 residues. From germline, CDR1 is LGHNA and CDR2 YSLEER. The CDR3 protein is CASSQDLGESHEYF. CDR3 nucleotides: TGCGCCAGCAGCCAAGATCTCGGGGAGTCCCACGAGTACTTC.

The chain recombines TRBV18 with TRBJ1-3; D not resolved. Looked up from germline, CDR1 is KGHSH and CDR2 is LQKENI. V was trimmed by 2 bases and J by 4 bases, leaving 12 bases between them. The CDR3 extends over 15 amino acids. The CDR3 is CASSPNLTPGNTIYF. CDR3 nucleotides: TGTGCCAGCTCACCAAACCTTACTCCGGGAAACACCATATATTTT.

In DNA form, the CDR3 reads TGTGCCAGCAGTTTCCTAGCGGCAAATGAGCAGTTCTTC. It translates to CASSFLAANEQFF. The chain couples TRBV27 to TRBJ2-1, with TRBD2 matching 7 bases. Per germline, CDR1 MNHEY and CDR2 SMNVEV (reference sequence). This CDR3 contains 13 residues. Unmatched junction bases numbered 3, after V lost 3 bases and J lost 7 bases.

In nucleotides, the CDR3 is TGTGCCAGCAGCGCTCGAGGGGGAGAGACCCAGTACTTC. This sequence encodes CASSARGGETQYF. J is TRBJ2-5 and V is TRBV7-2; weak D call: TRBD1 (6 bases). The ends were cut back, 5 bases at V and 4 bases at J, with 11 bases in the middle. CDR3 length equals 13 residues. The V gene's germline CDR1 is SGHTA and CDR2 FQGNSA. The full variable domain, in which reference TRBV7-2 and TRBJ2-5 provide the parts outside the CDR3, is GAGVSQSPSNKVTEKGKDVELRCDPISGHTALYWYRQSLGQGLEFLIYFQGNSAPDKSGLPSDRFSAERTGGSVSTLTIQRTQQEDSAVYLCASSARGGETQYFGPGTRLLVL.

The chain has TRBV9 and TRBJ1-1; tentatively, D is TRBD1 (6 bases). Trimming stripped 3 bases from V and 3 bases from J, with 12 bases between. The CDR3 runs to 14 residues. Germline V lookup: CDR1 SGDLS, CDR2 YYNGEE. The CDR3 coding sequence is TGTGCCAGCAGCGCAAGGGGGGGTTACACTGAAGCTTTCTTT. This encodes CASSARGGYTEAFF.

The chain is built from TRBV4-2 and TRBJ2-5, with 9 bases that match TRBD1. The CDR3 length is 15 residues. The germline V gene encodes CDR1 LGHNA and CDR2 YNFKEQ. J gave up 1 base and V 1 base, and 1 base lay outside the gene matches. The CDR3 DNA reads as TGTGCCAGCAGCCAAGGGGACAGGGCCCAAGAGACCCAGTACTTC. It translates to CASSQGDRAQETQYF.

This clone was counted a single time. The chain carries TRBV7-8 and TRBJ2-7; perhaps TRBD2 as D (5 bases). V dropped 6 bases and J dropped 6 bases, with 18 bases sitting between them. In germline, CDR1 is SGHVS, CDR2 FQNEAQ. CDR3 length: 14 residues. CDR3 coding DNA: TGTGCCAGCAGTTGGGTGAGGGTGGGCGGCGAGCAGTACTTC. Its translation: CASSWVRVGGEQYF. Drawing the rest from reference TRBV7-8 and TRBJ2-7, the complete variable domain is GAGVSQSPRYKVAKRGQDVALRCDPISGHVSLFWYQQALGQGPEFLTYFQNEAQLDKSGLPSDRFFAERPEGSVSTLKIQRTQQEDSAVYLCASSWVRVGGEQYFGPGTRLTVT.

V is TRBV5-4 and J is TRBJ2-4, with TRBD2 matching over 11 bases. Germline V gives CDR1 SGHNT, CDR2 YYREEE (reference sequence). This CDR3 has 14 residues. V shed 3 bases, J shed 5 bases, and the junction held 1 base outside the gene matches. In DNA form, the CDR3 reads TGTGCCAGCAGCTGGGGACTAGCGGAAAACATTCAGTACTTC. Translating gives CASSWGLAENIQYF.

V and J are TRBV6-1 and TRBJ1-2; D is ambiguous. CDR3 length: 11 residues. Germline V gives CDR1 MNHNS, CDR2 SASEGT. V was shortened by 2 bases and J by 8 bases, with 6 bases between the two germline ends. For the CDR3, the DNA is TGTGCCAGCAGTGAAAGGAGGGGCTACACCTTC. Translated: CASSERRGYTF.

The CDR3 protein is CARTLAREQYF. In DNA, the CDR3 is TGTGCTAGGACCCTAGCTCGGGAGCAGTACTTC. The chain links TRBV30 to TRBJ2-7, with a tentative D call TRBD2 (5 bases). The CDR3 length is 11 residues. CDR1 and CDR2 (germline): GTSNPN, SVGIG (reference sequence). The variable domain in full, with the rest retrieved from reference TRBV30 and TRBJ2-7, is SQTIHQWPATLVQPVGSPLSLECTVEGTSNPNLYWYRQAAGRGLQLLFYSVGIGQISSEVPQNLSASRPQDRQFILSSKKLLLSDSGFYLCARTLAREQYFGPGTRLTVT.

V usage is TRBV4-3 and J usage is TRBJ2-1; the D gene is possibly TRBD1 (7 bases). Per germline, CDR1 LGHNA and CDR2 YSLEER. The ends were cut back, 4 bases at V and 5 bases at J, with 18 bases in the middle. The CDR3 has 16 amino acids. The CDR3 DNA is TGCGCCAGCAGCCGGCCTAGGGGGGACAGCAACAATGAGCAGTTCTTC. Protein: CASSRPRGDSNNEQFF.

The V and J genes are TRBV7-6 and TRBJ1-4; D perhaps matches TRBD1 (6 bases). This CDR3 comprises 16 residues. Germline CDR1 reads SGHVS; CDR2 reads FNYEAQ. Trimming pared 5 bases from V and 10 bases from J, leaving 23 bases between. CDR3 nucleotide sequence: TGTGCCAGCAGCGTAAGCCCGACAGGAACGGTCGGAAAACTGTTTTTT. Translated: CASSVSPTGTVGKLFF.

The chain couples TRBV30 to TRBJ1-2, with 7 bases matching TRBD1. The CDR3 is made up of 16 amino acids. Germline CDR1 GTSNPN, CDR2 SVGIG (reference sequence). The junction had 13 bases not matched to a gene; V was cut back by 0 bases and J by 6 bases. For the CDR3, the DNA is TGTGCCTGGAGTGTAAGAGGGGCGCAGGGGGTGGATGGCTACACCTTC. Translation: CAWSVRGAQGVDGYTF. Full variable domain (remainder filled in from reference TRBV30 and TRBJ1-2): SQTIHQWPATLVQPVGSPLSLECTVEGTSNPNLYWYRQAAGRGLQLLFYSVGIGQISSEVPQNLSASRPQDRQFILSSKKLLLSDSGFYLCAWSVRGAQGVDGYTFGSGTRLTVV.

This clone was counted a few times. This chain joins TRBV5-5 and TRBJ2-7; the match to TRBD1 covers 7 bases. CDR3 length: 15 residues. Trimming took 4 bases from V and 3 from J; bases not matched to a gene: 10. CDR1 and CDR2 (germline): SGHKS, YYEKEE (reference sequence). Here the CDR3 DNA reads TGTGCCAGCAGCGTTATACAGGGGTTTGACTACGAGCAGTACTTC. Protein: CASSVIQGFDYEQYF.

Written as DNA, the CDR3 is TGCGCCAGCAGCCGGACAGGGGGCCGCACTAATGAAAAACTGTTTTTT. Residues: CASSRTGGRTNEKLFF. V is TRBV4-3 and J is TRBJ1-4, with 11 bases that match TRBD1. Germline CDR1 reads LGHNA; CDR2 reads YSLEER. Trimming cost V 4 bases and J 2 bases; bases outside gene matches: 3. CDR3 size: 16 residues.

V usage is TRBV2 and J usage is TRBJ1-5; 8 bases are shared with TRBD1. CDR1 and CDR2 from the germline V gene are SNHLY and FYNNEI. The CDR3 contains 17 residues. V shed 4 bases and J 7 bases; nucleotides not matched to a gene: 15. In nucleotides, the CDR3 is TGTGCCAGCAGTGTAAGGCAGGGGGCGGTTGGGGGACAGCCCCAGCATTTT. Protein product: CASSVRQGAVGGQPQHF.

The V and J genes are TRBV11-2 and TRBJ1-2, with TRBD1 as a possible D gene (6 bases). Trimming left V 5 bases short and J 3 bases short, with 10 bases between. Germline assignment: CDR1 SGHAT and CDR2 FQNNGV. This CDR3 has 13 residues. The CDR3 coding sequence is TGTGCCAGCAGCCTGGACAGCTACTATGGCTACACCTTC. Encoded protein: CASSLDSYYGYTF. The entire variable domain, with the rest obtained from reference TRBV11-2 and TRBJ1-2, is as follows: EAGVAQSPRYKIIEKRQSVAFWCNPISGHATLYWYQQILGQGPKLLIQFQNNGVVDDSQLPKDRFSAERLKGVDSTLKIQPAKLEDSAVYLCASSLDSYYGYTFGSGTRLTVV.

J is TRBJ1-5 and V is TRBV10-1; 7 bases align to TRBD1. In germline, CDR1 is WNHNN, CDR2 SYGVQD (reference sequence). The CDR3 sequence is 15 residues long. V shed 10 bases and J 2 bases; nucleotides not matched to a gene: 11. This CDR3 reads CATFHRGPCNQPQHF. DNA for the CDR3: TGCGCCACTTTCCACAGGGGTCCGTGCAATCAGCCCCAGCATTTT.

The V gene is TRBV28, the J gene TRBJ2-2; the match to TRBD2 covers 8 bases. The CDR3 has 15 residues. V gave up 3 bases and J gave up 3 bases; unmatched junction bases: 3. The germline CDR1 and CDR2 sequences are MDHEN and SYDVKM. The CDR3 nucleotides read TGTGCCAGCAGTTTCGGGGGGGCGCACACCGGGGAGCTGTTTTTT. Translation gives CASSFGGAHTGELFF.

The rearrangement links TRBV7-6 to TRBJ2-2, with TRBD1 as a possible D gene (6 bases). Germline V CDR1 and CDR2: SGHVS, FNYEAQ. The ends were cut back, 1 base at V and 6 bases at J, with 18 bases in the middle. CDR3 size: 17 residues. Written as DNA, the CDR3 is TGTGCCAGCAGCTTAGGTAGCGCTCCAGAGGGGGCCGGGGAGCTGTTTTTT. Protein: CASSLGSAPEGAGELFF.

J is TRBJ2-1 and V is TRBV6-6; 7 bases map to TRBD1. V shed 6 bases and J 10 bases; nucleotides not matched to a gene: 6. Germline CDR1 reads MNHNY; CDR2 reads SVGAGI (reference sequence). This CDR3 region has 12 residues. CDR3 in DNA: TGTGCCAGCAGGGACAGGCATGGAGAGCAGTTCTTC. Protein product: CASRDRHGEQFF.

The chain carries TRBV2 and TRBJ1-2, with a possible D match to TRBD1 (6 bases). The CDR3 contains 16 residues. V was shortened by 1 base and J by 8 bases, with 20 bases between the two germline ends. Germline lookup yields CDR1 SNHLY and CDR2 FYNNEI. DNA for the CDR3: TGTGCCAGCAGTGAAGGAGGACAGTTGGGCCTCTACGGCTACACCTTC. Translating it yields CASSEGGQLGLYGYTF.

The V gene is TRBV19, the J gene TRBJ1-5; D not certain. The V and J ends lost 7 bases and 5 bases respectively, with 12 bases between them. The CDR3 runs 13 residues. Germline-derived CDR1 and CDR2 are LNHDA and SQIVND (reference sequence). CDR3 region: CASKRLGYQPQHF. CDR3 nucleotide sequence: TGTGCCAGTAAGCGACTTGGGTATCAGCCCCAGCATTTT.

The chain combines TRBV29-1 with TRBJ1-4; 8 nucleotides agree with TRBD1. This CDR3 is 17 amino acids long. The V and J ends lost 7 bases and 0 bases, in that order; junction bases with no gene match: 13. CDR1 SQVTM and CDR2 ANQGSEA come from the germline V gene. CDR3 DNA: TGCAGCGCCCGTACGCCCGGACAGGGTTCAACTAATGAAAAACTGTTTTTT. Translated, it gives CSARTPGQGSTNEKLFF.

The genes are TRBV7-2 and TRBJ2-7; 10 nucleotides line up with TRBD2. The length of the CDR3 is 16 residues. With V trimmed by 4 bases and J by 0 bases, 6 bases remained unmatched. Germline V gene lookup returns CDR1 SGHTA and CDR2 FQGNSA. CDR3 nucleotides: TGTGCCAGCAGCTCGGGACTAGCGTACGGCTCCTACGAGCAGTACTTC. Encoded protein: CASSSGLAYGSYEQYF.

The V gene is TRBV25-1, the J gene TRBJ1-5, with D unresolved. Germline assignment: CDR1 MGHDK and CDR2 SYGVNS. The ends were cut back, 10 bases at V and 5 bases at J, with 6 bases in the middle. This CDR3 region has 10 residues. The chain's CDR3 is CAIHDQPQHF. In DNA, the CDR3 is TGTGCCATACATGATCAGCCCCAGCATTTT.